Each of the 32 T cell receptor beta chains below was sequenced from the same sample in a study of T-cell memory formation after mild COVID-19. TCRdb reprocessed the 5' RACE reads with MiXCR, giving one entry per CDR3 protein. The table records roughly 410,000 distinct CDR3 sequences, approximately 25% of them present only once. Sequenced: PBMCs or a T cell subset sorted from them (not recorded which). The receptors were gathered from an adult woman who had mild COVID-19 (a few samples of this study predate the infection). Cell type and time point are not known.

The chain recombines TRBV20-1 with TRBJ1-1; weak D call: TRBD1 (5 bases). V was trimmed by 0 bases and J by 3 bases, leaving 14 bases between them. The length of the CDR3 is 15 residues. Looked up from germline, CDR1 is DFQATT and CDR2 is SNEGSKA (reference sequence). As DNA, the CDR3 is TGCAGTGCTAGAGATCTGGGGGACCGATACACTGAAGCTTTCTTT. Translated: CSARDLGDRYTEAFF.

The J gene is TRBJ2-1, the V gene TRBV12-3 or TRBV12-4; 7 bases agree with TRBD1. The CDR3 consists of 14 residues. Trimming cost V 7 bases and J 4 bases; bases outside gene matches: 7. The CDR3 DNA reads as TGTGCCAGCACCTCACAGGGGCTATACAATGAGCAGTTCTTC. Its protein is CASTSQGLYNEQFF.

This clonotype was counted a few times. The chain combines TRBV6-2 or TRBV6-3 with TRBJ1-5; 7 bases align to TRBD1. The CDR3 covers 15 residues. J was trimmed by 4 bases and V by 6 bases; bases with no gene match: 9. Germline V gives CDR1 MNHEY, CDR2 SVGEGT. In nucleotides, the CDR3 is TGTGCCAGCAGGTCGTCCGGACAGGCTAATCAGCCCCAGCATTTT. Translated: CASRSSGQANQPQHF.

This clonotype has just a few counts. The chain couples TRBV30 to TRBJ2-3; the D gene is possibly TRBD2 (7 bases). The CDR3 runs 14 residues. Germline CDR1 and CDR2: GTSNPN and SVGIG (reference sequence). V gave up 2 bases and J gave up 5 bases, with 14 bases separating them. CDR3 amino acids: CAWSPLGGQDTQYF. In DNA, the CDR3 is TGTGCCTGGAGTCCACTCGGGGGGCAAGATACGCAGTATTTT.

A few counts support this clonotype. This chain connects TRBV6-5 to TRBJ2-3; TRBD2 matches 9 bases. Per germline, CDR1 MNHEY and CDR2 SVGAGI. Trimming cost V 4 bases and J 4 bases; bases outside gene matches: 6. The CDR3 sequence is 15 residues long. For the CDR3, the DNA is TGTGCCAGCAGTTTCGGCGGGAGGGCCGCAGATACGCAGTATTTT. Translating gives CASSFGGRAADTQYF.

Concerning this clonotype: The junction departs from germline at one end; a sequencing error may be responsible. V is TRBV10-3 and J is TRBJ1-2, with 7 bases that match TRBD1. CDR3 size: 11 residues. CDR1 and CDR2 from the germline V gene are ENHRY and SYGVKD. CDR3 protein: CATLTGLHLAF. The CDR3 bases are TGTGCCACCCTGACAGGGTTACATCTCGCGTTC.

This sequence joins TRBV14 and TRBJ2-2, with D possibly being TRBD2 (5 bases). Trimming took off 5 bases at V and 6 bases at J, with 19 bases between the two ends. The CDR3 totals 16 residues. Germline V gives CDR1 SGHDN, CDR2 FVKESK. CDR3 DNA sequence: TGTGCCAGCAGCTCGCTTTCGAGGGAGTCCCCCGGGGAGCTGTTTTTT. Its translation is CASSSLSRESPGELFF.

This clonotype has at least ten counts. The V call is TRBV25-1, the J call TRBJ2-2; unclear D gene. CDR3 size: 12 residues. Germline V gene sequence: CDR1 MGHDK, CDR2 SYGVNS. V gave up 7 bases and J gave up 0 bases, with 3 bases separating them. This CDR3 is CASTANTGELFF. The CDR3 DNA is TGTGCCAGCACAGCGAACACCGGGGAGCTGTTTTTT.

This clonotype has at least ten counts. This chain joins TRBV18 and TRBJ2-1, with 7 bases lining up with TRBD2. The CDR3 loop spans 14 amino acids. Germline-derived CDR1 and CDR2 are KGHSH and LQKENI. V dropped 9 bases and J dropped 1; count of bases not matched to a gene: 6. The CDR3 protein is CASSGGESYNEQFF. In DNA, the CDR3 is TGTGCCAGTTCGGGGGGAGAATCCTACAATGAGCAGTTCTTC.

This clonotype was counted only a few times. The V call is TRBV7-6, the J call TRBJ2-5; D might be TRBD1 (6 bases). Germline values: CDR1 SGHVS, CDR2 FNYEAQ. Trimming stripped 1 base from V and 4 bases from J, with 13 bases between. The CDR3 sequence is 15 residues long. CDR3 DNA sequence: TGTGCCAGCAGCTTAGGAGAGGGGGTAGGAGAGACCCAGTACTTC. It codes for CASSLGEGVGETQYF.

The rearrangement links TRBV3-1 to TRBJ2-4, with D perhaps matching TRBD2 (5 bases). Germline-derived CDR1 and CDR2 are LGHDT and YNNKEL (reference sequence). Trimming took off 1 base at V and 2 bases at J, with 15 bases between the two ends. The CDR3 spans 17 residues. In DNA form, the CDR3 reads TGTGCCAGCAGCCAAGGCGGAGGCTCGACGACCAAAAACATTCAGTACTTC. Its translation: CASSQGGGSTTKNIQYF. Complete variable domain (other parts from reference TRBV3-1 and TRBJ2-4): DTAVSQTPKYLVTQMGNDKSIKCEQNLGHDTMYWYKQDSKKFLKIMFSYNNKELIINETVPNRFSPKSPDKAHLNLHINSLELGDSAVYFCASSQGGGSTTKNIQYFGAGTRLSVL.

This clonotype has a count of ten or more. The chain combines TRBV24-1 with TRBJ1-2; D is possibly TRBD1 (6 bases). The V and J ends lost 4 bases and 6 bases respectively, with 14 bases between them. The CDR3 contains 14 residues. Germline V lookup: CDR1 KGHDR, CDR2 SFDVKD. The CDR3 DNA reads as TGTGCCACCAGTGACGGACAGTTCTGGAATGGCTACACCTTC. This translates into CATSDGQFWNGYTF.

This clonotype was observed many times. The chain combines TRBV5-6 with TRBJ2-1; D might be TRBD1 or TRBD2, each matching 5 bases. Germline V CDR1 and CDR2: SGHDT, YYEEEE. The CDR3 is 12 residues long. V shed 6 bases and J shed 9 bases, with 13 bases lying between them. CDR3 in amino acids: CASTWGLGEQFF. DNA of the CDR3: TGTGCCAGCACCTGGGGGTTAGGTGAGCAGTTCTTC.

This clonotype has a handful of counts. CDR3 nucleotides: TGCAGCGGGACAGGGTCCACAGATACGCAGTATTTT. Translated, it gives CSGTGSTDTQYF. The gene calls are TRBV29-1 and TRBJ2-3; TRBD1 matches 8 bases. V gave up 7 bases and J gave up 2 bases; unmatched junction bases: 2. Germline V gene lookup returns CDR1 SQVTM and CDR2 ANQGSEA. The CDR3 contains 12 residues.

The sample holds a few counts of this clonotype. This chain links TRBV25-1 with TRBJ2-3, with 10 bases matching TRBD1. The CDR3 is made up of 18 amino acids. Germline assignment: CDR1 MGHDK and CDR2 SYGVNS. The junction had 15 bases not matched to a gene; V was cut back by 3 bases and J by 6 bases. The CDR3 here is CASSDPQPDRGNRDTQYF. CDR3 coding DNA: TGTGCCAGCAGTGACCCTCAGCCGGACAGGGGGAACAGGGATACGCAGTATTTT.

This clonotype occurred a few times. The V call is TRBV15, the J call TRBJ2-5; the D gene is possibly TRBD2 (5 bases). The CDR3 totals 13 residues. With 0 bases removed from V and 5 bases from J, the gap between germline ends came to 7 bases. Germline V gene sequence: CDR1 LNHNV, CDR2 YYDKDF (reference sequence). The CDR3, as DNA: TGTGCCACCAGCAGAGACGAGGGCGAGACCCAGTACTTC. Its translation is CATSRDEGETQYF.

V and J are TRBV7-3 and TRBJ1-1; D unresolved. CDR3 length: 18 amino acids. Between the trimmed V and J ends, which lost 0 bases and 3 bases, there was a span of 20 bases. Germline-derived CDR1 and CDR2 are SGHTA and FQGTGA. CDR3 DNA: TGTGCCAGCAGCTTAACGGGCACCCTAAGTACGTGGGACACTGAAGCTTTCTTT. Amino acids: CASSLTGTLSTWDTEAFF.

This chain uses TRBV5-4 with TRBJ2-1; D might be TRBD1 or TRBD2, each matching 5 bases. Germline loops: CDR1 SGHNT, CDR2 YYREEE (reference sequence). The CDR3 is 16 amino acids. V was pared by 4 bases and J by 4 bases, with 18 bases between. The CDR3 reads CASSVPGKLAYNEQFF. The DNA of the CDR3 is TGTGCCAGCAGCGTACCAGGGAAATTAGCGTACAATGAGCAGTTCTTC.

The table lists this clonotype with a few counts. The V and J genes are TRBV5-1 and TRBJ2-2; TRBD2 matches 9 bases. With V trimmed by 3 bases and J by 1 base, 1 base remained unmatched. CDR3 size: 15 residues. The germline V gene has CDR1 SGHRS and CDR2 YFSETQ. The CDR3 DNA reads TGCGCCAGCAGCTCGACTAGCGGGAACACCGGGGAGCTGTTTTTT. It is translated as CASSSTSGNTGELFF.

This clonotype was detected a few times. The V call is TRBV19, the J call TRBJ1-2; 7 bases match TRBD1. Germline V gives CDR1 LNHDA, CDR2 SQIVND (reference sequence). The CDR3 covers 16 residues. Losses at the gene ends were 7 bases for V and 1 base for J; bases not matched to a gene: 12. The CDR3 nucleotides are TGTGCCAGTACTCGATGGGAGGACAGGAGTAACTATGGCTACACCTTC. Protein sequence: CASTRWEDRSNYGYTF.

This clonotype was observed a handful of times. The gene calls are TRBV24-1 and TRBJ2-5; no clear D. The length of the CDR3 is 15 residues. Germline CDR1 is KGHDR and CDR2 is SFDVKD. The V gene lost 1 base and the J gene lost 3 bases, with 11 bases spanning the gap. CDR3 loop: CATSDLQGAEETQYF. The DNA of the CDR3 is TGTGCCACCAGTGATTTACAAGGTGCCGAAGAGACCCAGTACTTC.

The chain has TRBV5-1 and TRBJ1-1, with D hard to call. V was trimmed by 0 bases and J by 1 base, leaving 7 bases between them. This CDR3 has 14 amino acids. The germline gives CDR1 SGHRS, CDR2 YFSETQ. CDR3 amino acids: CASSLDNRNTEAFF. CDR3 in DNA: TGCGCCAGCAGCTTGGACAATCGGAACACTGAAGCTTTCTTT. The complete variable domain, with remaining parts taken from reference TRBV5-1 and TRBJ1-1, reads KAGVTQTPRYLIKTRGQQVTLSCSPISGHRSVSWYQQTPGQGLQFLFEYFSETQRNKGNFPGRFSGRQFSNSRSEMNVSTLELGDSALYLCASSLDNRNTEAFFGQGTRLTVV.

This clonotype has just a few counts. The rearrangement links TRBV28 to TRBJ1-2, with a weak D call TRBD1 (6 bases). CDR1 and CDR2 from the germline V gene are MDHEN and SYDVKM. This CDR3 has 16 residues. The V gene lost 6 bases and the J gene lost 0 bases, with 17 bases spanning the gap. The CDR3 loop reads CASSLNLQGANYGYTF. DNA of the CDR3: TGTGCCAGCAGCCTCAACTTACAGGGAGCTAACTATGGCTACACCTTC.

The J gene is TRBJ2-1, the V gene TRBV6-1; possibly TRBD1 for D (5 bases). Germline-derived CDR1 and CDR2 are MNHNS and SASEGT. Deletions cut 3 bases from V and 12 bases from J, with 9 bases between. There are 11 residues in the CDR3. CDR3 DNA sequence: TGTGCCAGCAGTGACAGGGCCAGGCAGTTCTTC. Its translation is CASSDRARQFF.

CDR3 region: CASSLVYSGNNEQFF. CDR3 DNA: TGTGCCAGCAGCTTAGTCTATAGCGGGAACAATGAGCAGTTCTTC. The chain combines TRBV7-8 with TRBJ2-1; the match to TRBD2 covers 8 bases. The CDR3 runs 15 residues. The V gene end was trimmed by 1 base and the J gene end by 5 bases; junction bases not matched to a gene: 4. Germline values: CDR1 SGHVS, CDR2 FQNEAQ.

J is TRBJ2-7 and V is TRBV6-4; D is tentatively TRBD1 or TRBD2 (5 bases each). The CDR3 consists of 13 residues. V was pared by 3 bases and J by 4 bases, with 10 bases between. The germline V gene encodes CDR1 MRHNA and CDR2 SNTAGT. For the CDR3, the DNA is TGTGCCAGCAGTGAATGGGGCGGGTACGAGCAGTACTTC. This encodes CASSEWGGYEQYF.

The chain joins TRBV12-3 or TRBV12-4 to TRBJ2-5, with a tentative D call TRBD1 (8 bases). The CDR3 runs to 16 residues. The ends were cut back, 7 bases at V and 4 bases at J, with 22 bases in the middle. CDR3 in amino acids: CASTPNRGGGRETQYF. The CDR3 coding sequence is TGTGCCAGCACCCCGAACAGGGGGGGAGGACGAGAGACCCAGTACTTC.

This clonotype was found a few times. The CDR3 DNA sequence: TGTGCCAGCAGCCAAGGTCCGCCAGGGCCCTATGGCTACACCTTC. Its translation: CASSQGPPGPYGYTF. V usage is TRBV3-1 and J usage is TRBJ1-2; D perhaps matches TRBD1 (5 bases). Germline values: CDR1 LGHDT, CDR2 YNNKEL (reference sequence). The CDR3 contains 15 residues. The V end was cut by 1 base, the J end by 4 bases, with 13 bases between.

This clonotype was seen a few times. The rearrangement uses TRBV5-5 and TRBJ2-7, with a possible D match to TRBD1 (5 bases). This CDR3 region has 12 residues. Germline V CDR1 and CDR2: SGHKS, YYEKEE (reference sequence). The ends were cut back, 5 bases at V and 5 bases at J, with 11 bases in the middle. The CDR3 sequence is CASRARVDEQYF. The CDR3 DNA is TGTGCCAGCAGAGCCAGGGTAGACGAGCAGTACTTC.

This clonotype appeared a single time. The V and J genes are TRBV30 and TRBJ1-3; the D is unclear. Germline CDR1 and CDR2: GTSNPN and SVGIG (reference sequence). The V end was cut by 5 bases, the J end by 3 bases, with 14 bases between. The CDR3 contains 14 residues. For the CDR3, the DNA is TGTGCCTGGGCAACTGCGACCCTTGGAAACACCATATATTTT. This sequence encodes CAWATATLGNTIYF.

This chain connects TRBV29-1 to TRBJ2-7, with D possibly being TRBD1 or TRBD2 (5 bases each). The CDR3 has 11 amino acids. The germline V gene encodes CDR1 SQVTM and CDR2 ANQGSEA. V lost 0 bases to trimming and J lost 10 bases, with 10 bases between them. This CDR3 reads CSVEEGRSQYF. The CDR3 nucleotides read TGCAGCGTTGAAGAGGGACGGTCACAGTACTTC.

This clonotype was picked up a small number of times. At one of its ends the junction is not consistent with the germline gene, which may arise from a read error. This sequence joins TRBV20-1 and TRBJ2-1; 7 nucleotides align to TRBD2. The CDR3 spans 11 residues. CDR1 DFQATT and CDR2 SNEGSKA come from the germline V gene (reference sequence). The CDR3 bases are TGCAGTGCTAGAGATCTGGCGGGGGAAATCTTC. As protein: CSARDLAGEIF.